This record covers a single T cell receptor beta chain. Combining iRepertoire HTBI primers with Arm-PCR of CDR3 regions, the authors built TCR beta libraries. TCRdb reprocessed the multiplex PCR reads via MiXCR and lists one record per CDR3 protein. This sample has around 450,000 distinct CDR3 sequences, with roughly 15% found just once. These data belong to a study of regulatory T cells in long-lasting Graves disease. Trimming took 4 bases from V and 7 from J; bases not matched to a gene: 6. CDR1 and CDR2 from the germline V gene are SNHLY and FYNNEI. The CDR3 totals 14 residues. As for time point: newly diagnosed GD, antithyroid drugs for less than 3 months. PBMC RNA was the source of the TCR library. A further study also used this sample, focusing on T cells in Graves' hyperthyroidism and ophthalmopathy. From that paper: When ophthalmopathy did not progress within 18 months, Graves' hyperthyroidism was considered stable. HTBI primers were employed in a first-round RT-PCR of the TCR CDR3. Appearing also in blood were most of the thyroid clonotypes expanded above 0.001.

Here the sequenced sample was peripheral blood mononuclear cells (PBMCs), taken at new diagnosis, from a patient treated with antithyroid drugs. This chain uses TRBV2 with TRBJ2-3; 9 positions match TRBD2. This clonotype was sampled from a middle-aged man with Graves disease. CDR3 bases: TGTGCCAGCAGTGTCCGCGGGAGGGGGTATACGCAGTATTTT. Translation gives CASSVRGRGYTQYF.